This paragraph covers one T cell receptor beta chain sequence. The CDR3 has 21 amino acids. Germline V gene sequence: CDR1 MNHNS, CDR2 SASEGT. V gave up 6 bases and J gave up 0 bases; unmatched junction bases: 18. The data derive from a study of graft-versus-host responses after intestinal transplantation. Study information: All of the recipients had induction that used anti-thymocyte globulin, then tacrolimus and steroids for approximately 3 years.

Responders (200,000, CFSE-labeled) met 200,000 stimulators that were irradiated and violet-dye-labeled. Proliferating responders of the CD3+CD4+ and CD3+CD8+ phenotypes with low CFSE were sorted after the reaction. General study results and limits: Recipient-marrow GvH clones were detected, some having first appeared in ileum or blood.

The table came from immunoSEQ multiplex PCR; TCRdb's copy has only in-frame clones and leaves some out. The top ten clones hold roughly 8.4% of a sample with around 20,000 clones, roughly 30% of them seen once. The chain employs TRBV6-1 and TRBJ2-3; 13 positions agree with TRBD2. Sequencing used alloreactive CD8+ T cells from a mixed lymphocyte reaction culture, obtained before intestinal transplant. Sample subset: CFSE-low proliferating T cells sorted from approximately 6-day pre-transplant mixed lymphocyte reaction (GvH or HvG direction). The TCR sequence derives from a human patient who received an intestinal transplant. CDR3 in DNA: TGTGCCAGCAGCGAACCGACTAGCGGGGGGTTTACCCTCTATAGCACAGATACGCAGTATTTT. Translated: CASSEPTSGGFTLYSTDTQYF.